The rows below give T cell receptor beta chains drawn from one sample of a study of PD-1 blockade in classical Hodgkin lymphoma. Profiling relied on immunoSEQ multiplex PCR, and the TCRdb table lists in-frame clones only, not all of them. This sample has more than 95,000 clones, with roughly 89% found just once. The sequenced sample was peripheral blood mononuclear cells (PBMCs), obtained before the fourth cycle of nivolumab. The receptors were gathered from a human donor with classical Hodgkin lymphoma. Both conserved end residues are part of each CDR3. The D gene is left open where the match is weak. Some rows mark clone size as missing; the rest say once, few, many or name a class of expanded clone.

j_call d_call clone_size v_call cdr3_nt cdr3_aa
TRBJ2-1 TRBD2 once TRBV6-6 TGTGCCAGCAGTTTTCTAGCGGGTTACAATGAGCAGTTCTTC CASSFLAGYNEQFF
TRBJ1-4 . . TRBV6-1 TGTGCCAGCAGTATGGGGGGGGCTGAAAAACTGTTTTTT CASSMGGAEKLFF
TRBJ2-4 TRBD1 . TRBV5-8 TGTGCCAGCAGCTTTGGATTCTTTGGACAGGGTGACATTCAGTACTTC CASSFGFFGQGDIQYF
TRBJ2-7 . . TRBV6-1 TGTGCCAGCAGTGAAGGTTACGAGCAGTACTTC CASSEGYEQYF
TRBJ1-5 . . TRBV4-1 TGCGCCAGCAGCCAAGAATTTAGGGAAAATCAGCCCCAGCATTTT CASSQEFRENQPQHF
TRBJ2-7 TRBD2 . TRBV6-4 TGTGCCAGCATCTTCCTAACTAGCGGGAGGAACGAGCAGTACTTC CASIFLTSGRNEQYF
TRBJ1-5 TRBD1 . TRBV4-2 TGTGCCAGCAGCCAAGTGACAGGGGGCAGTCAGCCCCAGCATTTT CASSQVTGGSQPQHF
TRBJ2-5 TRBD2 . TRBV7-9 TGTGCCAGCAGCCCAAGGACTAGCGGGAGTGGAGAGACCCAGTACTTC CASSPRTSGSGETQYF
TRBJ1-2 . once TRBV28 TGTGCCAGCAGTTTATTGGGGAAGGGTGATAACTATGGCTACACCTTC CASSLLGKGDNYGYTF
TRBJ2-3 . . TRBV9 TGTGCCAGCTCCATTCAGGCGAGCACAGATACGCAGTATTTT CASSIQASTDTQYF
TRBJ1-4 . . TRBV18 TGTGCCAGCTCACCGACCAACATAGGTACTGGACAGACTAATGAAAAACTGTTTTTT CASSPTNIGTGQTNEKLFF
TRBJ2-1 TRBD2 . TRBV15 TGTGCCACCAGCAGATTGAATGGCGGGAGCCGAGACAATGAGCAGTTCTTC CATSRLNGGSRDNEQFF
TRBJ1-1 . . TRBV5-1 TGCGCCAGCAGCCCGGGCGGGGGACCAACTGAAGCTTTCTTT CASSPGGGPTEAFF
TRBJ1-1 . . TRBV27 TGTGCCAGCTATCCCGGCCGACTGAACACTGAAGCTTTCTTT CASYPGRLNTEAFF
TRBJ1-5 . . TRBV2 TGTGCCAGCAGGACCCAATATAGCAATCAGCCCCAGCATTTT CASRTQYSNQPQHF
TRBJ2-3 TRBD2 once TRBV6-4 TGTGCCAGCAGTGACGGACTAGCGGGACTCGGAGATACGCAGTATTTT CASSDGLAGLGDTQYF
TRBJ2-5 . . TRBV27 TGTGCCAGCAGAAGGACGGGACTCACAGAAGAGACCCAGTACTTC CASRRTGLTEETQYF
TRBJ1-5 TRBD1 . TRBV4-2 TGTGCCAGCAGCCAGGAATCCACAGGGGTGGAAGGTCAGCCCCAGCATTTT CASSQESTGVEGQPQHF
TRBJ2-5 . . TRBV5-1 TGCGCCAGCAGCTTGGCCGCTGAGCTCCAAGAGACCCAGTACTTC CASSLAAELQETQYF
TRBJ2-1 TRBD2 once TRBV11-1 TGTGCCAGCAGCTTAAAGTGGGTGGGGCTAGCGGGAGTGGGTGAGCAGTTCTTC CASSLKWVGLAGVGEQFF
TRBJ2-7 TRBD2 . TRBV11-2 TGTGCCAGCAGCTTAGGGGGAGGGACGCCCCACGAGCAGTACTTC CASSLGGGTPHEQYF
TRBJ1-5 . . TRBV19 TGTGCCAGTAGTATTTGGACAGAGCCGAGCAATCAGCCCCAGCATTTT CASSIWTEPSNQPQHF
TRBJ1-3 . . TRBV30 TGTGCCTGGAGTGTTTGGGAAGAGGGCACCATATATTTT CAWSVWEEGTIYF
TRBJ1-1 . . TRBV11-2 TGTGCCAGCAGCCTAGACGGGTACACTACGTTTAACACTGAAGCTTTCTTT CASSLDGYTTFNTEAFF
TRBJ2-1 TRBD1 . TRBV27 TGTGCCAGCAGTCGCTACCACCCGGGACAGGGGGCATCGAATGAGCAGTTCTTC CASSRYHPGQGASNEQFF
TRBJ1-5 . . TRBV19 TGTGCCAGTAGTATTACGGGGGTGGGTAGCAATCAGCCCCAGCATTTT CASSITGVGSNQPQHF
TRBJ1-2 . . TRBV11-2 TGTGCCAGCACCCTAGGGGCGGGCAACTATGGCTACACCTTC CASTLGAGNYGYTF
TRBJ2-2 TRBD2 . TRBV27 TGTGCCAGCAGGACTAGCGGGAGTTTCGTCCCCGGGGAGCTGTTTTTT CASRTSGSFVPGELFF
TRBJ2-5 TRBD2 . TRBV9 TGTGCCAGCAGCGTAGATCCTAGCGGGAGCCAAGAGACCCAGTACTTC CASSVDPSGSQETQYF
TRBJ2-4 . . TRBV11-2 TGTGCCAGCAGCTTACATCAAGGGGTACTAGCCAAAAACATTCAGTACTTC CASSLHQGVLAKNIQYF
TRBJ2-2 . once TRBV6-5 TGTGCCAGCAGTTACTCTGGCCACCCGAACACCGGGGAGCTGTTTTTT CASSYSGHPNTGELFF
TRBJ2-2 . . TRBV9 TGTGCCAGCAGCGTAGATGGTAGCGGTAACACCGGGGAGCTGTTTTTT CASSVDGSGNTGELFF
TRBJ1-4 TRBD1 . TRBV7-9 TGTGCCAGCAGCTTAGCCTCAGGGGGCGGGGGTGAAAAACTGTTTTTT CASSLASGGGGEKLFF
TRBJ1-1 . few TRBV30 TGTGCCTGGAGTGTACGAGACACCCTCCCCACTGAAGCTTTCTTT CAWSVRDTLPTEAFF
TRBJ2-2 . . TRBV11-2 TGTGCCAGCAGCCGGGACTCTAACACCGGGGAGCTGTTTTTT CASSRDSNTGELFF
TRBJ2-2 TRBD1 few TRBV4-1 TGCGCCAGCAGCCAAGCCAGGGGGTTGACGGGGGAGCTGTTTTTT CASSQARGLTGELFF
TRBJ1-2 . . TRBV18 TGTGCCAGCTCACCGGACAGCACCACTTACTATGGCTACACCTTC CASSPDSTTYYGYTF
TRBJ1-1 TRBD1 . TRBV5-1 TGCGCCAGCAGCCTCCGGACAGGCCCGAACACTGAAGCTTTCTTT CASSLRTGPNTEAFF
TRBJ2-7 . . TRBV18 TGTGCCAGCTCACCAGACTTTAACGAGCAGTACTTC CASSPDFNEQYF
TRBJ2-2 TRBD1 . TRBV28 TGTGCCAGCAGTTTACAGGGGGCGCACACCGGGGAGCTGTTTTTT CASSLQGAHTGELFF
TRBJ2-1 . . TRBV11-3 TGTGCCAGCAGCCCGAGGACGGAATACAATGAGCAGTTCTTC CASSPRTEYNEQFF
TRBJ2-1 TRBD2 . TRBV19 TGTGCCAGTAGTATAGGACTAGCGGGAGGCAGGGAGCAGTTCTTC CASSIGLAGGREQFF
TRBJ2-7 TRBD1 . TRBV10-1 TGCGCCAGCAGTGACCGGACAGGGCTAGCCTACGAGCAGTACTTC CASSDRTGLAYEQYF
TRBJ2-7 TRBD2 . TRBV4-1 TGCGCCAGCAGCCAACTAGCGGGAGAGAACGAGCAGTACTTC CASSQLAGENEQYF
TRBJ2-3 . few TRBV5-6 TGTGCCAGCAGCTTACGATGGGACGGCACAGATACGCAGTATTTT CASSLRWDGTDTQYF
TRBJ1-1 . . TRBV7-9 TGTGCCAGCAGCTTATCCGGGGGTGGCACTGAAGCTTTCTTT CASSLSGGGTEAFF
TRBJ2-3 . . TRBV6-4 TGTGCCAGCAGAAAGGACGGGCGGGACAGCACAGATACGCAGTATTTT CASRKDGRDSTDTQYF
TRBJ1-1 TRBD1 once TRBV4-2 TGTGCCAGCAGCTCCGGACAGGACCTTATGAACACTGAAGCTTTCTTT CASSSGQDLMNTEAFF
TRBJ1-5 . . TRBV7-9 TGTGCCAGCAGCCCAGCGTCGGCAGGGTCCCCCCAGCATTTT CASSPASAGSPQHF
TRBJ1-5 . . TRBV28 TGTGCCAGCAGGCCGGGGGGGAGCCAGCCCCAGCATTTT CASRPGGSQPQHF
TRBJ2-1 TRBD1 . TRBV7-2 TGTGCCAGCAGCTTAGAACAGGGGGCACTTTACAATGAGCAGTTCTTC CASSLEQGALYNEQFF
TRBJ1-1 . . TRBV9 TGTGCCAGCAGCGTAGTCGACAGCATGAACACTGAAGCTTTCTTT CASSVVDSMNTEAFF
TRBJ1-1 TRBD1 . TRBV28 TGTGCCAGCAGTTTAGTTGACAGGGCACTCCCGTCGGGCACTGAAGCTTTCTTT CASSLVDRALPSGTEAFF
TRBJ2-7 TRBD1 . TRBV6-1 TGTGCCAGCAGTGTCGAGGACAGGGTATTCTACGAGCAGTACTTC CASSVEDRVFYEQYF
TRBJ2-7 . . TRBV6-1 TGTGCCAGCAGTGCCCGTGGGGCCTACGAGCAGTACTTC CASSARGAYEQYF
TRBJ2-7 . . TRBV21-1 TGTGCCAGCAGCACTCATAGGCAGCGAACCTACGAGCAGTACTTC CASSTHRQRTYEQYF
TRBJ2-2 . . TRBV10-1 TGCGCCAGCAGTGAGTCGAGAGCAGGGTGGAACACCGGGGAGCTGTTTTTT CASSESRAGWNTGELFF